These 20 T cell receptor beta chains were sequenced from one sample in a study of patients and donors after allogeneic stem cell transplantation. Via MiXCR, TCRdb re-called the RT-PCR reads, giving one row per CDR3 protein. This sample has roughly 190,000 distinct CDR3 sequences, with 41% found just once. Sequencing was performed on blood, either unsorted or a sorted T cell fraction (not recorded which). These receptors were obtained from a human donor who was either an allogeneic HSCT recipient or a stem cell or donor lymphocyte infusion donor (not recorded which). It is not recorded whose cells these are; they may come from a transplant donor.

This clonotype was seen repeatedly, ten times or more. The chain is built from TRBV12-3 or TRBV12-4 and TRBJ1-1; D not certain. Trimming stripped 2 bases from V and 4 bases from J, with 14 bases between. The CDR3 has 15 amino acids. CDR3 loop: CASSLYGNRGTEAFF. Here the CDR3 DNA reads TGTGCCAGCAGTTTATACGGCAATCGGGGCACTGAAGCTTTCTTT.

V and J are TRBV4-3 and TRBJ1-6; 7 bases are shared with TRBD1. Trimming at V came to 0 bases and at J to 6 bases, leaving 8 bases not matched to a gene. The CDR3 runs 17 residues. Germline V gives CDR1 LGHNA, CDR2 YSLEER. CDR3 region: CASSQDSRDRFNSPLHF. The DNA of the CDR3 is TGCGCCAGCAGCCAAGATTCCCGGGACAGATTTAATTCACCCCTCCACTTT.

The chain recombines TRBV5-1 with TRBJ1-4; 10 nucleotides line up with TRBD1. This CDR3 has 15 residues. Germline CDR1 reads SGHRS; CDR2 reads YFSETQ. With V trimmed by 4 bases and J by 10 bases, 10 bases remained unmatched. The chain's CDR3 is CASSAGTGVTGKLFF. The CDR3 DNA reads as TGCGCCAGCAGCGCGGGGACAGGGGTGACTGGAAAACTGTTTTTT.

V and J are TRBV27 and TRBJ1-2; D ambiguous. Per the germline V gene, CDR1 is MNHEY and CDR2 is SMNVEV (reference sequence). This CDR3 is 13 amino acids long. Trimming took 4 bases from V and 4 from J, leaving 10 bases between them. The CDR3 here is CASSYGNAYGYTF. DNA for the CDR3: TGTGCCAGCAGTTACGGGAATGCCTATGGCTACACCTTC.

Only one count was recorded for this clonotype. J is TRBJ2-7 and V is TRBV28; D ambiguous. In germline, CDR1 is MDHEN, CDR2 SYDVKM. The CDR3 totals 12 residues. V was cut by 10 bases and J by 6 bases, with 16 bases left in between. CDR3 nucleotides: TGTGCCACCCAGCAAAGTTATCTCGAGCAGTACTTC. Protein sequence: CATQQSYLEQYF.

This chain uses TRBV28 with TRBJ1-5; 8 nucleotides line up with TRBD1. V dropped 5 bases and J dropped 7; count of bases not matched to a gene: 16. Germline V gives CDR1 MDHEN, CDR2 SYDVKM. The CDR3 spans 17 residues. The CDR3, as DNA: TGTGCCAGCAGTCCCTCCCCGGACAGGGTATCAGGCCAGCCCCAGCATTTT. It is translated as CASSPSPDRVSGQPQHF.

J is TRBJ2-3 and V is TRBV4-2; tentative D call: TRBD2 (6 bases). This CDR3 spans 14 amino acids. V lost 0 bases and J lost 4, with 8 bases in between. From germline, CDR1 is LGHNA and CDR2 YNFKEQ. The CDR3 region is CASSQDGGADTQYF. The CDR3 DNA sequence: TGTGCCAGCAGCCAAGATGGCGGGGCAGATACGCAGTATTTT.

This clonotype was counted a few times. The rearrangement links TRBV27 to TRBJ1-2; D is unclear. This CDR3 is built from 13 residues. Germline-derived CDR1 and CDR2 are MNHEY and SMNVEV (reference sequence). Deletions cut 5 bases from V and 5 bases from J, with 12 bases between. As DNA, the CDR3 is TGTGCCAGCAGTCAGTCCGAAACTTATGGCTACACCTTC. It translates to CASSQSETYGYTF.

This clonotype was picked up a small number of times. The chain employs TRBV29-1 and TRBJ2-1; 11 bases fit TRBD2. CDR3 size: 13 residues. The V segment lost 8 bases and the J segment 5 bases; nucleotides outside the gene matches: 5. Germline V gene data show CDR1 as SQVTM and CDR2 as ANQGSEA. The CDR3 bases are TGCAGCCTCGGGACTAGCGGAGACAATGAGCAGTTCTTC. As protein: CSLGTSGDNEQFF.

This clonotype was detected a few times. The chain is built from TRBV27 and TRBJ2-1; 7 positions match TRBD2. Germline CDR1 MNHEY, CDR2 SMNVEV (reference sequence). This CDR3 spans 14 amino acids. V lost 4 bases, J lost 6 bases, and 6 bases stayed unmatched. DNA of the CDR3: TGTGCCAGCAGTTCAGCGGGATGGGCCAATGAGCAGTTCTTC. Translated: CASSSAGWANEQFF.

In its sample, this clonotype was seen a few times. The chain employs TRBV4-3 and TRBJ1-2, with 8 bases fitting TRBD1. Germline CDR1 LGHNA, CDR2 YSLEER. V was pared by 0 bases and J by 1 base, with 10 bases of the junction left unmatched. The CDR3 contains 18 residues. This CDR3 reads CASSQDLGTGPLNYGYTF. The CDR3 DNA follows: TGCGCCAGCAGCCAAGATCTAGGGACAGGCCCGCTTAACTATGGCTACACCTTC.

V and J are TRBV20-1 and TRBJ1-1, with TRBD1 matching 8 bases. Germline V gives CDR1 DFQATT, CDR2 SNEGSKA (reference sequence). The CDR3 runs to 14 residues. V gave up 6 bases and J gave up 6 bases; unmatched junction bases: 12. CDR3 coding DNA: TGCAGTGCCGCGCTCACAGGGGGTAGAGCTGAAGCTTTCTTT. It encodes CSAALTGGRAEAFF.

This clonotype has only one observation. The V and J genes are TRBV5-5 and TRBJ2-5; D is ambiguous. This CDR3 is 15 amino acids long. Germline assignment: CDR1 SGHKS and CDR2 YYEKEE (reference sequence). V dropped 0 bases and J dropped 0 bases, with 9 bases sitting between them. CDR3 bases: TGTGCCAGCAGCTTGGTAGGACCGGACCAAGAGACCCAGTACTTC. Encoded protein: CASSLVGPDQETQYF.

This clonotype was seen only a few times. The V and J genes are TRBV9 and TRBJ1-2, with a tentative D call TRBD1 (6 bases). CDR1 is SGDLS and CDR2 is YYNGEE in the germline V gene. The CDR3 has 19 residues. Trimming removed 0 bases at V and 8 bases at J, with 29 bases between. The CDR3 is CASSVAPHPGGQGLFGYTF. Here the CDR3 DNA reads TGTGCCAGCAGCGTAGCTCCCCATCCGGGGGGGCAGGGCCTATTCGGCTACACCTTC.

This clonotype was counted between two and nine times. This rearrangement joins TRBV3-1 to TRBJ1-2; no clear D gene. CDR3 size: 16 residues. Looked up from germline, CDR1 is LGHDT and CDR2 is YNNKEL (reference sequence). V lost 3 bases and J 6 bases, leaving 20 bases between the germline ends. The CDR3 is CASSQMPSNYPNGYTF. Written as DNA, the CDR3 is TGTGCCAGCAGCCAGATGCCCTCAAACTACCCAAATGGCTACACCTTC.

J is TRBJ2-7 and V is TRBV7-6; D perhaps matches TRBD1 (6 bases). V was cut by 1 base and J by 2 bases, with 15 bases left in between. The V gene's germline CDR1 is SGHVS and CDR2 FNYEAQ. This CDR3 spans 16 amino acids. CDR3 amino acids: CASSLVAGQLTYEQYF. CDR3 nucleotide sequence: TGTGCCAGCAGCTTAGTAGCCGGACAGTTAACCTACGAGCAGTACTTC.

The chain has TRBV2 and TRBJ2-7; D is ambiguous. The V and J ends lost 3 bases and 5 bases respectively, with 8 bases between them. This CDR3 has 12 residues. The germline V gene encodes CDR1 SNHLY and CDR2 FYNNEI. The CDR3 spells CASSERRNEQYF. The CDR3 region has the DNA TGTGCCAGCAGTGAGCGCCGCAACGAGCAGTACTTC.

This clonotype was seen once. This chain links TRBV4-3 with TRBJ2-1; D perhaps matches TRBD1 (8 bases). This CDR3 has 13 residues. Germline-derived CDR1 and CDR2 are LGHNA and YSLEER. Deletions cut 6 bases from V and 6 bases from J, with 12 bases between. As DNA, the CDR3 is TGCGCCAGCAGGAACAGGGGGGGCAATGAGCAGTTCTTC. This codes for CASRNRGGNEQFF.

At least ten counts were recorded for this clonotype. The chain has TRBV5-1 and TRBJ1-1; D unclear. Germline CDR1 and CDR2: SGHRS and YFSETQ. This CDR3 is 14 amino acids long. V was trimmed by 0 bases and J by 2 bases, leaving 8 bases between them. CDR3 nucleotide sequence: TGCGCCAGCAGCTTGGGGCAGTATAACACTGAAGCTTTCTTT. Its protein is CASSLGQYNTEAFF.

The J gene is TRBJ1-4, the V gene TRBV12-3 or TRBV12-4; D is possibly TRBD1 (5 bases). V was clipped by 4 bases and J by 0 bases, with 15 bases between them. The CDR3 has 17 amino acids. In DNA form, the CDR3 reads TGTGCCAGCAGTTCCGGGACTCCGAGCTCAACTAATGAAAAACTGTTTTTT. Protein: CASSSGTPSSTNEKLFF.